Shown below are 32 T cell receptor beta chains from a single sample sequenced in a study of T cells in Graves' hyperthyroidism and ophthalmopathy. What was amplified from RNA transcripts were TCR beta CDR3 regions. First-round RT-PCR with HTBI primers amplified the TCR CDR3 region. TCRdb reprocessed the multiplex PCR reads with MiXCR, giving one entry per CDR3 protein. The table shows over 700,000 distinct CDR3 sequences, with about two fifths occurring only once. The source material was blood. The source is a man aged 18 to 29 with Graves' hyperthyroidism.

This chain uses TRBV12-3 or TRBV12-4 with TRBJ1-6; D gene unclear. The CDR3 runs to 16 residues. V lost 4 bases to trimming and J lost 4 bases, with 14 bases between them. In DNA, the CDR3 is TGTGCCAGCAGTTACTTCGGGCGGGAATATAATTCACCCCTCCACTTT. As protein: CASSYFGREYNSPLHF.

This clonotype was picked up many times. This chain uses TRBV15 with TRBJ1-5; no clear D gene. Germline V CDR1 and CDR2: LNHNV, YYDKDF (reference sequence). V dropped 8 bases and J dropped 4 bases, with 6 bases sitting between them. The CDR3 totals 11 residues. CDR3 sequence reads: CATEANQPQHF. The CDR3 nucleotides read TGTGCCACCGAGGCGAATCAGCCCCAGCATTTT.

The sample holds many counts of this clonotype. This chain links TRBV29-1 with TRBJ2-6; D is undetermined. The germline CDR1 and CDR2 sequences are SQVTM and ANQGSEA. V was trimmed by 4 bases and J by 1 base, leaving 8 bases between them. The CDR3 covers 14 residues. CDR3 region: CSVVASSGANVLTF. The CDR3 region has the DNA TGCAGCGTTGTCGCCTCATCTGGGGCCAACGTCCTGACTTTC.

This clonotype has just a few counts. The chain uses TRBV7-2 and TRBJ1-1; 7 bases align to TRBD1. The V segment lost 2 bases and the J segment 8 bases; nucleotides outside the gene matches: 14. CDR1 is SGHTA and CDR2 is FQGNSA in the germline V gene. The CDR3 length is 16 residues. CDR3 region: CASSLSPRQGVEEAFF. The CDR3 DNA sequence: TGTGCCAGCAGCTTATCCCCTAGACAGGGCGTTGAGGAAGCTTTCTTT.

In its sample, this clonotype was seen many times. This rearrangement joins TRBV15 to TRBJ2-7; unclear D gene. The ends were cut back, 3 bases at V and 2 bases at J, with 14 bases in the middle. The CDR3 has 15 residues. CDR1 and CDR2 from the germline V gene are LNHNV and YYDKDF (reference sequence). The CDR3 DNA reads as TGTGCCACCAGCAGGGCAGGAGAAAGAGCCTACGAGCAGTACTTC. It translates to CATSRAGERAYEQYF.

CDR3 protein: CATSSAQGPYEQYF. Written as DNA, the CDR3 is TGTGCCACCAGCAGCGCCCAGGGGCCATACGAGCAGTACTTC. This chain links TRBV15 with TRBJ2-7, with D perhaps TRBD1 (6 bases). Trimming shortened V by 3 bases and J by 4 bases, and 13 bases separated the two germline ends. Germline assignment: CDR1 LNHNV and CDR2 YYDKDF (reference sequence). This CDR3 region has 14 residues.

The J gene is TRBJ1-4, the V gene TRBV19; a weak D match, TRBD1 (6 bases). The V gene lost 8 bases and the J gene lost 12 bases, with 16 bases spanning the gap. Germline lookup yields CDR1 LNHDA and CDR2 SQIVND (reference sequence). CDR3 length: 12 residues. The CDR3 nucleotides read TGTGCCAGTGCAACAGGGAGGAAAGAACTGTTTTTT. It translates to CASATGRKELFF. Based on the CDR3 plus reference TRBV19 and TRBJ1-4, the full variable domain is DGGITQSPKYLFRKEGQNVTLSCEQNLNHDAMYWYRQDPGQGLRLIYYSQIVNDFQKGDIAEGYSVSREKKESFPLTVTSAQKNPTAFYLCASATGRKELFFGSGTQLSVL.

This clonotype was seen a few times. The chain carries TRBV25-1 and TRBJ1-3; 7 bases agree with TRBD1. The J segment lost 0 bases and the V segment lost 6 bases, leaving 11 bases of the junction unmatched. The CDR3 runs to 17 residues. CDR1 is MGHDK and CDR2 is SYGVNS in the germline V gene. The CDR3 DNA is TGTGCCAGCAGCTTATATGGACAGGCGCCCTCTGGAAACACCATATATTTT. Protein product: CASSLYGQAPSGNTIYF.

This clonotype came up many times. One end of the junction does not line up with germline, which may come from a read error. CDR3 coding DNA: TGTGCCAGCAGTTTGTCAAACCAAGAGACCCAGTACTTC. Its protein product is CASSLSNQETQYF. The gene calls are TRBV5-1 and TRBJ2-5, with D hard to call. The CDR3 runs to 13 residues. The V gene's germline CDR1 is SGHRS and CDR2 YFSETQ.

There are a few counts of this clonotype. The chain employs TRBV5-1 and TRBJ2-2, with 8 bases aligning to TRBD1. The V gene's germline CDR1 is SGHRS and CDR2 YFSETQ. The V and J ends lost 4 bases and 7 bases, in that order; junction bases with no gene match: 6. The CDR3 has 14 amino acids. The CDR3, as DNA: TGCGCCAGCAGCCCGGGGACAGGTGGCGGGGAGCTGTTTTTT. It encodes CASSPGTGGGELFF.

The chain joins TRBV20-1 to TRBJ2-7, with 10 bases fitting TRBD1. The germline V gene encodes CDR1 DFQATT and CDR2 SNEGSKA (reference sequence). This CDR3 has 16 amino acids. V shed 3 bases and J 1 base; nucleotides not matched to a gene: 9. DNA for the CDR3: TGCAGTGCTAGGATCCCGGGACAGGGGAGATCCTACGAGCAGTACTTC. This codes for CSARIPGQGRSYEQYF.

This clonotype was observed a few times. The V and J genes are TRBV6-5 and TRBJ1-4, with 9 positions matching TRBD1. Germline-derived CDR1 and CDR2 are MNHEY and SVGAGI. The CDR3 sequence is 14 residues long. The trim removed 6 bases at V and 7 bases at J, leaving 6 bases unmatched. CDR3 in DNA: TGTGCCAGCAGCCAGGGACAGGGCGTTGAAAAACTGTTTTTT. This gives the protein CASSQGQGVEKLFF.

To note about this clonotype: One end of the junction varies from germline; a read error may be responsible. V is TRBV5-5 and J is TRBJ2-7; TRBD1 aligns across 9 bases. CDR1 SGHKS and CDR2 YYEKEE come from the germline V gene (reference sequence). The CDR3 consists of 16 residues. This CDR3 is CASTLPGRDRVYEQYF. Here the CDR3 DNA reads TGTGCCAGCACCTTGCCGGGGCGGGACAGGGTCTACGAGCAGTACTTC.

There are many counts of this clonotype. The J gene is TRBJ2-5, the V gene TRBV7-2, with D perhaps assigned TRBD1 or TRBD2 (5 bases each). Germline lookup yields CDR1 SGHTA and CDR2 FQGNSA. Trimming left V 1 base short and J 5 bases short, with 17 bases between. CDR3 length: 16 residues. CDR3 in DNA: TGTGCCAGCAGCTTAGAGTCCGGGACCACCCGGGAGACCCAGTACTTC. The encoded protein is CASSLESGTTRETQYF.

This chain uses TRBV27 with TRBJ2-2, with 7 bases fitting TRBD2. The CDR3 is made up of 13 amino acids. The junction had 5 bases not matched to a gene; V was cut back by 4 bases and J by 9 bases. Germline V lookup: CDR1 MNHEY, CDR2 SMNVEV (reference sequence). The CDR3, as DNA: TGTGCCAGCAGTTCGGGACTACGCTGGGAGCTGTTTTTT. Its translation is CASSSGLRWELFF.

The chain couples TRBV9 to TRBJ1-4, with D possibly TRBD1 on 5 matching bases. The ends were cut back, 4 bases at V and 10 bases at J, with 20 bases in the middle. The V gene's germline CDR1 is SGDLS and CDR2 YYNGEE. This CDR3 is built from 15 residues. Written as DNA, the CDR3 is TGTGCCAGCAGCCACACACAGACACTTGGGGGAAAACTGTTTTTT. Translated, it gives CASSHTQTLGGKLFF.

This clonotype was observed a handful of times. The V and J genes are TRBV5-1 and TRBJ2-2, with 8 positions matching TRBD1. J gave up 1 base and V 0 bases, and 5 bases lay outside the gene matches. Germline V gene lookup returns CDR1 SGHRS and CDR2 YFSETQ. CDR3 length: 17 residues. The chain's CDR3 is CASSLAGTGGNTGELFF. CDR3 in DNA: TGCGCCAGCAGCTTGGCCGGAACAGGGGGGAACACCGGGGAGCTGTTTTTT.

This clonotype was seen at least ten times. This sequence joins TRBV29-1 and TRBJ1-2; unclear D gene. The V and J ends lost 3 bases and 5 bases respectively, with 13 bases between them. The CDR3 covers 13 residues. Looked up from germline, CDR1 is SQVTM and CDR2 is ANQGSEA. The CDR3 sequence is CSVERPEAYGYTF. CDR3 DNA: TGCAGCGTTGAGAGGCCGGAAGCGTATGGCTACACCTTC.

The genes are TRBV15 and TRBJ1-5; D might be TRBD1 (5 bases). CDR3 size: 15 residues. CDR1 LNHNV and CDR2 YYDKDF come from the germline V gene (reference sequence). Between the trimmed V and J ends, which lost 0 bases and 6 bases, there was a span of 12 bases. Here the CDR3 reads CATSRDQGGAQPQHF. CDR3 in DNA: TGTGCCACCAGCAGAGATCAGGGTGGGGCTCAGCCCCAGCATTTT.

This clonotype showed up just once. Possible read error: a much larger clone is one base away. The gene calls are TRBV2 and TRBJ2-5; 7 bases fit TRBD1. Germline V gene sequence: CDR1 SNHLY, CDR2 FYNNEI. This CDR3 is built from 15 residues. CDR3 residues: CVSSELAGGQETQYF. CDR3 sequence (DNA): TGTGTCAGCAGTGAGCTGGCAGGGGGCCAAGAGACCCAGTACTTC. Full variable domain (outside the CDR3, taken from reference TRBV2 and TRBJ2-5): EPEVTQTPSHQVTQMGQEVILRCVPISNHLYFYWYRQILGQKVEFLVSFYNNEISEKSEIFDDQFSVERPDGSNFTLKIRSTKLEDSAMYFCVSSELAGGQETQYFGPGTRLLVL.

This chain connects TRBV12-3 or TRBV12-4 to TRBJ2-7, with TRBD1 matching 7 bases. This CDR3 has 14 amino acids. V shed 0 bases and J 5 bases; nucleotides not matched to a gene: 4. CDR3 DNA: TGTGCCAGCAGTTTAGCGGGGACAGTTCACGAGCAGTACTTC. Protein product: CASSLAGTVHEQYF.

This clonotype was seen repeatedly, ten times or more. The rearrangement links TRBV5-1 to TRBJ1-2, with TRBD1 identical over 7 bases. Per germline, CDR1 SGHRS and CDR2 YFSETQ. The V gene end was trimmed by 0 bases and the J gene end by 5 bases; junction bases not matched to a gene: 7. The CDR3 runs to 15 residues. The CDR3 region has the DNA TGCGCCAGCAGCTTGGAGGAAGGGGGCAAATATGGCTACACCTTC. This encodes CASSLEEGGKYGYTF. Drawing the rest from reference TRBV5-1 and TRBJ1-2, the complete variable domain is KAGVTQTPRYLIKTRGQQVTLSCSPISGHRSVSWYQQTPGQGLQFLFEYFSETQRNKGNFPGRFSGRQFSNSRSEMNVSTLELGDSALYLCASSLEEGGKYGYTFGSGTRLTVV.

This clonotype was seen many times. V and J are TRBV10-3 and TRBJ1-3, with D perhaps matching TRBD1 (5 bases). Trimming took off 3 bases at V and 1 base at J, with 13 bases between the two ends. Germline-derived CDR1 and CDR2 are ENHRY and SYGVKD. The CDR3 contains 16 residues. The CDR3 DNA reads TGTGCCATCAGTGACCCAGGGCAGGGATCTGGAAACACCATATATTTT. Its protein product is CAISDPGQGSGNTIYF.

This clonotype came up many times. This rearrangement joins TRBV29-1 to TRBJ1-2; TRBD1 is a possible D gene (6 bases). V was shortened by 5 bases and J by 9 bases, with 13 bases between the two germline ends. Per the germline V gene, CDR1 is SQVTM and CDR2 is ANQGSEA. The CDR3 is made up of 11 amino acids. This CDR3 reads CSVFYRARYTF. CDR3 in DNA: TGCAGCGTTTTTTACAGGGCTCGCTACACCTTC.

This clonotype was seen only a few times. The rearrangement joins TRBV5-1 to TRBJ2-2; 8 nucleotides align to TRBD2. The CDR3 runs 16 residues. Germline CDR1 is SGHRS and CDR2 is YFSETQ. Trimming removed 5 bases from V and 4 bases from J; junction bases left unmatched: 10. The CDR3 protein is CASRATSGVGTGELFF. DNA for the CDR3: TGCGCCAGCAGGGCTACTAGCGGAGTGGGCACCGGGGAGCTGTTTTTT.

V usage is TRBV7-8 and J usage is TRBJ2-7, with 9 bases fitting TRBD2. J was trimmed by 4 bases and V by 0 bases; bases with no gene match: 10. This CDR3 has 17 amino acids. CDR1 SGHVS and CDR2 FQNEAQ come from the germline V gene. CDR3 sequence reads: CASSLARAGGKPYEQYF. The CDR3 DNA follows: TGTGCCAGCAGCTTAGCGCGGGCGGGGGGGAAACCTTACGAGCAGTACTTC.

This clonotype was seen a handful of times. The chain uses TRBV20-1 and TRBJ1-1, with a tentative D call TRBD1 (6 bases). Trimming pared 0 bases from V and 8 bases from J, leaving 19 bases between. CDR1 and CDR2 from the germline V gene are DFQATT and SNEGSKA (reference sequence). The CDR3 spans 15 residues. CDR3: CSARETSGRGREAFF. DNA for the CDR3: TGCAGTGCTAGAGAAACCTCGGGAAGGGGGAGAGAAGCTTTCTTT.

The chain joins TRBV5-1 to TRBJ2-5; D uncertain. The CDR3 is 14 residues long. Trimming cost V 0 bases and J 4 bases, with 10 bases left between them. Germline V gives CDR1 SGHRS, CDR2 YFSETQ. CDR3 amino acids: CASSLAEIGETQYF. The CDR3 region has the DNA TGCGCCAGCAGCTTGGCCGAGATAGGAGAGACCCAGTACTTC. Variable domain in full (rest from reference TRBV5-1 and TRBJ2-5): KAGVTQTPRYLIKTRGQQVTLSCSPISGHRSVSWYQQTPGQGLQFLFEYFSETQRNKGNFPGRFSGRQFSNSRSEMNVSTLELGDSALYLCASSLAEIGETQYFGPGTRLLVL.

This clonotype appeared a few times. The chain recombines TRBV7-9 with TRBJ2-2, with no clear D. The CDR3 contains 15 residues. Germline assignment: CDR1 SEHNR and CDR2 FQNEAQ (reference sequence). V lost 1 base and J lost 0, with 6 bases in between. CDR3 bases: TGTGCCAGCAGCTTAGGCCGGACGAACACCGGGGAGCTGTTTTTT. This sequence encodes CASSLGRTNTGELFF.

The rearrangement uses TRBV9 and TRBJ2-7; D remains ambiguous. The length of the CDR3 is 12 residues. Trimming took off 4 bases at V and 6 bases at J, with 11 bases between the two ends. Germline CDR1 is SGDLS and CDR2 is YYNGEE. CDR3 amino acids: CASSLLLSEQYF. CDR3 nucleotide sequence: TGTGCCAGCAGCCTCCTCCTTTCCGAGCAGTACTTC.

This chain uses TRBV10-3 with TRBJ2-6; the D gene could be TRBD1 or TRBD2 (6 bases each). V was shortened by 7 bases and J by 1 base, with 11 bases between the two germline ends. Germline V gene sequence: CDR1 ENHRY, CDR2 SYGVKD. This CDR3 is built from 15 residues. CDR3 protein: CAIKGGFSGANVLTF. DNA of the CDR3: TGTGCCATCAAGGGGGGCTTTTCTGGGGCCAACGTCCTGACTTTC.

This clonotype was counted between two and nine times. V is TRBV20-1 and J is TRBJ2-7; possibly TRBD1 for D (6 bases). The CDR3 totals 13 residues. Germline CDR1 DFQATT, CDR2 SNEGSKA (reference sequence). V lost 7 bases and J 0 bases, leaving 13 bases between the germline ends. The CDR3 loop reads CSVLPDSSYEQYF. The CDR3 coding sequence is TGCAGTGTCTTGCCGGACAGCTCCTACGAGCAGTACTTC.